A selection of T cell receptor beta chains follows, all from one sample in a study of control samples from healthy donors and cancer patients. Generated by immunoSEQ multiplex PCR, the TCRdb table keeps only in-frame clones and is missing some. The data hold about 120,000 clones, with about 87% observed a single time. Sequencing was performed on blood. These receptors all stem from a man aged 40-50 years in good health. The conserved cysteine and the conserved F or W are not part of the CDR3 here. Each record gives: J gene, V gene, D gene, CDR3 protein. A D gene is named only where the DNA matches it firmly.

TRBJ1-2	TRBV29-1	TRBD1	SVNILGQVANYGYT
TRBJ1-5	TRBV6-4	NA	ASSDRVSNQPQH
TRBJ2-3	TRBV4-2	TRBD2	ASSQSKGFSGGPEDTQY
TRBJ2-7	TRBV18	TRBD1	ASSSGQNRDEQY
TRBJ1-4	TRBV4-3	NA	ASNGGLGSETNEKLF
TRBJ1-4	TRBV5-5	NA	ASSFSAGANEKLF
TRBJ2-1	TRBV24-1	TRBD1	ATSDPGTGDNEQF
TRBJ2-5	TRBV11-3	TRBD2	ASSLGLGGGPQETQY
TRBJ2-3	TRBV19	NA	ASSIMWGTDTQY
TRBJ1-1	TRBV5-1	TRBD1	ASSWGQGGTEAF
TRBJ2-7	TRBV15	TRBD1	ATSRSRDRVSEQY
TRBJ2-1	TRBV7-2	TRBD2	ASSFALAGGFSYNEQF
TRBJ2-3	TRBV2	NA	ASREGRQNTDTQY
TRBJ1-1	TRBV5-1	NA	ASSLEGTDTEAF
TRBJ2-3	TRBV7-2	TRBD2	ASRPGLAGGSTDTQY
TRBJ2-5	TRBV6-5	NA	ASSPRLRETQY
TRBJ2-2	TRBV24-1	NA	ATSDQDKPGELF
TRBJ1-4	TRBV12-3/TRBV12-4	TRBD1	ASSMNRPGQV
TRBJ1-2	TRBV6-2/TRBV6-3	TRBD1	ASSDPGQGTYGYT
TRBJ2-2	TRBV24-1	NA	ATRSTGTGELF
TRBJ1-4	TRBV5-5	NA	ASSSQGGREKLF
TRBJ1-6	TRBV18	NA	ASSPDSYNSPLH
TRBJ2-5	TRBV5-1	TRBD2	ASSLFSSGGQETQY
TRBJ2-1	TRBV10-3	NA	AISDSGGGDEQF
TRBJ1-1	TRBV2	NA	ASTLEGQGTEAF
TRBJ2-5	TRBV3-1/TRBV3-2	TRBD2	ASSQRAGGFRETQY
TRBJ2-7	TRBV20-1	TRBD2	SASRLAGGRNYEQY
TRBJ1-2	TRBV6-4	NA	ASSTLTGLNNYGYT
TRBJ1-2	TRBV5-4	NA	ASTSFGGAYGYT
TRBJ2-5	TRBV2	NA	ASRSEGRVETQY
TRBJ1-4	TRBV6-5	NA	AIKGGPNEKLF
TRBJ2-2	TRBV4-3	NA	ASSQEWRHPNTGELF
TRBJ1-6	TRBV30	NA	AWSVQENSPLH